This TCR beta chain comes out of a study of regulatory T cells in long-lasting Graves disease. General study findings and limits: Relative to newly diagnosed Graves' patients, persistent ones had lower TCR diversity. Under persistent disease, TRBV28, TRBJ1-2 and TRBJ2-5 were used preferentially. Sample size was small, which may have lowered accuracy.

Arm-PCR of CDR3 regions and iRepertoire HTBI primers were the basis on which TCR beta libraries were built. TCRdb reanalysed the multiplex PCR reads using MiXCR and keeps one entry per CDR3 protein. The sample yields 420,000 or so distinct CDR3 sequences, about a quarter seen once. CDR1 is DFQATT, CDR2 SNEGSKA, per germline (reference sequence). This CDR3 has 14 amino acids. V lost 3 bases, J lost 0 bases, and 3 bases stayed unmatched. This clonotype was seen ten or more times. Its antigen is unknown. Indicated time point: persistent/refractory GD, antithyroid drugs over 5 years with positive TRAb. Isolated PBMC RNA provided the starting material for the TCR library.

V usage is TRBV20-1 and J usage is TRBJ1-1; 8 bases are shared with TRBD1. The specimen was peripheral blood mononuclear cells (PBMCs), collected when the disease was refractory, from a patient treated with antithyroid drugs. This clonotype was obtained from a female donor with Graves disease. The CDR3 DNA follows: TGCAGTGCTAGTCAGGGGGCAATGAACACTGAAGCTTTCTTT. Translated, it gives CSASQGAMNTEAFF.